This T cell receptor (beta chain) was recorded in a study of blood T cell repertoires in COVID-19. Across the whole study: T cells, B-cell-depleted T cells, or PBMCs provided the cDNA or gDNA that served as material.

V was shortened by 3 bases and J by 4 bases, with 10 bases between the two germline ends. Germline V gene lookup returns CDR1 SGHTA and CDR2 FQGNSA. There are 14 residues in the CDR3. Per the original data handling: Nucleated cell number was recorded as an estimate derived from reference gene primer amplification. TCRdb keeps only in-frame clones here, not all; method: immunoSEQ multiplex PCR. The V and J calls and clone size are taken from that table; D and trimming were inferred from the DNA. The sample yields about 300,000 clones, 86% seen once. J is TRBJ2-1 and V is TRBV7-2; possible D gene TRBD1, 6 bases. Sequencing input: peripheral blood. The clonotype was recovered from a woman between 45 and 65 years old with acute or convalescent COVID-19. For the CDR3, the DNA is TGTGCCAGCAGCTTTCCGGGGACATACAATGAGCAGTTCTTC. This codes for CASSFPGTYNEQFF.